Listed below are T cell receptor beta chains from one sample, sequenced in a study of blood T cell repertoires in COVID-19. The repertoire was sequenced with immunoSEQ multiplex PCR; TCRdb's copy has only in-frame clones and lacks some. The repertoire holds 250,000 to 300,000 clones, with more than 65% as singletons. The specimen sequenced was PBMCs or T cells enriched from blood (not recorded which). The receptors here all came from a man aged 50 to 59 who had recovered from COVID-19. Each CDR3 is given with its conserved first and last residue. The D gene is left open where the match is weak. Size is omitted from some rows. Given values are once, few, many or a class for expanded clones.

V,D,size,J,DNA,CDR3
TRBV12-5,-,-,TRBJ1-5,TGTGCTAGTGGTTTGGTAGAAAGGGGATGGGGTCAGCCCCAGCATTTT,CASGLVERGWGQPQHF
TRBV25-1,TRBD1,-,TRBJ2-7,TGTGCCAGCAGTGCGCAGACAGGGGGCTCCTACGAGCAGTACTTC,CASSAQTGGSYEQYF
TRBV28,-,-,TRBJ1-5,TGTGCCAGCCTACCAGGGCAGGATCAGCCCCAGCATTTT,CASLPGQDQPQHF
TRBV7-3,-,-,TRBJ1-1,TGTGCCAGCAGGAAGGCGGCGGGGGACACTGAAGCTTTCTTT,CASRKAAGDTEAFF
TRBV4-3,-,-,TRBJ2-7,TGCGCCAGCAGCCAGGAGCGGTACTACGAGCAGTACTTC,CASSQERYYEQYF
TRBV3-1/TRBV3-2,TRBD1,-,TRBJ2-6,TGTGCCAGCAGCCAATGGGACAGGGGCTTCTTCGTACACTCTGGGGCCAACGTCCTGACTTTC,CASSQWDRGFFVHSGANVLTF
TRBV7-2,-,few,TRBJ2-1,TGTGCCAGCAGCCACCGGCCGGTGGGGCTCAATGAGCAGTTCTTC,CASSHRPVGLNEQFF
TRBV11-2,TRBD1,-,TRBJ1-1,TGTGCCAGCAGCGTGGACAGGGGGCTGACTGAAGCTTTCTTT,CASSVDRGLTEAFF
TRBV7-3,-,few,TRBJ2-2,TGTGCCAGCAGCTTAATGCAGGGGAACACCGGGGAGCTGTTTTTT,CASSLMQGNTGELFF
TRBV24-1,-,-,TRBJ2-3,TGTGCCACCAGTGACCAAACTAGCTTCGAAGATACGCAGTATTTT,CATSDQTSFEDTQYF
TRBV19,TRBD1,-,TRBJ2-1,TGTGCCAGTAGTATTTGGGCAGGGGGTACGGATGAGCAGTTCTTC,CASSIWAGGTDEQFF